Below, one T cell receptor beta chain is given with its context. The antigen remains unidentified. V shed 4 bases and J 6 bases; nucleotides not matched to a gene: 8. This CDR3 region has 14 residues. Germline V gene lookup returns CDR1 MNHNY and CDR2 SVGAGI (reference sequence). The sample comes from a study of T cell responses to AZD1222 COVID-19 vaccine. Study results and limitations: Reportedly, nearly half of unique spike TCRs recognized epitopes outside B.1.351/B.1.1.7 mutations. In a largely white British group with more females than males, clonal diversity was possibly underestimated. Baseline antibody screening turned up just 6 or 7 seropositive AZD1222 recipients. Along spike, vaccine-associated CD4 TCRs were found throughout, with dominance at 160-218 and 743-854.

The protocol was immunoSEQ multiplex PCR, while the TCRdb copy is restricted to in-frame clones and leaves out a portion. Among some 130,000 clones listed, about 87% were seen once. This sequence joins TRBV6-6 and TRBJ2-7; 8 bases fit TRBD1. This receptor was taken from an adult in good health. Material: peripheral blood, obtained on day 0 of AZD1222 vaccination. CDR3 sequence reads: CASSFGQGRGEQYF. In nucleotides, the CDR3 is TGTGCCAGCAGTTTCGGACAGGGCAGGGGCGAGCAGTACTTC.